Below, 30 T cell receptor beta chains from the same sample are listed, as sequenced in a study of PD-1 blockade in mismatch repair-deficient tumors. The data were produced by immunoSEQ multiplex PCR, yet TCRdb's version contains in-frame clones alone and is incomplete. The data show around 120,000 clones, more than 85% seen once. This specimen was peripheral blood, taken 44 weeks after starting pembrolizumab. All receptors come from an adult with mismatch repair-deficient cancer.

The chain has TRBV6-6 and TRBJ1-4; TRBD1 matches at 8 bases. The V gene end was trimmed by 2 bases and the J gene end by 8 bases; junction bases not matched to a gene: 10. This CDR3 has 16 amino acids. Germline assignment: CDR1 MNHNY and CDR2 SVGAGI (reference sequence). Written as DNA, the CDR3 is TGTGCCAGCAGTTACGGGGTCGGGTCAGGGGGCGAAAAACTGTTTTTT. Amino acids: CASSYGVGSGGEKLFF.

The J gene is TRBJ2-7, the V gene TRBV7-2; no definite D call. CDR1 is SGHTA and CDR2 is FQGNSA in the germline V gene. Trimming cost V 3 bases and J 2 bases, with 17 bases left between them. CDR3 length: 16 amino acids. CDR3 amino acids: CASSLASAEATYEQYF. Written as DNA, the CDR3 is TGTGCCAGCAGCTTGGCCAGCGCAGAGGCTACCTACGAGCAGTACTTC.

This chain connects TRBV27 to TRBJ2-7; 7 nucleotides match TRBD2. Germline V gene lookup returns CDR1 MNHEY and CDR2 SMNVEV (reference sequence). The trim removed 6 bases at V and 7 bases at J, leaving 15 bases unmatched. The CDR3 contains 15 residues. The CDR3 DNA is TGTGCCAGCAGCCCTTGGGCGGGAGCAGCGACAGAGCAGTACTTC. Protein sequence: CASSPWAGAATEQYF.

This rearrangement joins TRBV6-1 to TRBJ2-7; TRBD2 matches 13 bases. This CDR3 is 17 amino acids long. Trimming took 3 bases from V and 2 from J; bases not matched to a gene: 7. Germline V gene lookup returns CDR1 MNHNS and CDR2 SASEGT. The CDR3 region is CASSDRGLAGYPYEQYF. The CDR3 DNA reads TGTGCCAGCAGTGACCGGGGACTAGCGGGATATCCCTACGAGCAGTACTTC.

This CDR3 is CASSSGQGRVTEAFF. The CDR3 DNA is TGCGCCAGCAGCAGCGGACAGGGCAGGGTTACTGAAGCTTTCTTT. The gene calls are TRBV5-1 and TRBJ1-1; 8 bases are a match to TRBD1. The ends lost 4 bases at V and 5 bases at J; junction bases unmatched: 10. The CDR3 has 15 amino acids. Germline CDR1 is SGHRS and CDR2 is YFSETQ.

This CDR3 reads CASSLERRVQETQYF. The CDR3 DNA reads TGTGCCAGCAGCTTAGAGCGGAGGGTGCAGGAGACCCAGTACTTC. The V call is TRBV7-6, the J call TRBJ2-5; perhaps TRBD2 as D (6 bases). Germline CDR1 is SGHVS and CDR2 is FNYEAQ. V gave up 1 base and J gave up 5 bases, with 14 bases separating them. This CDR3 is 15 amino acids long. Full variable domain (outside the CDR3, taken from reference TRBV7-6 and TRBJ2-5): GAGVSQSPRYKVTKRGQDVALRCDPISGHVSLYWYRQALGQGPEFLTYFNYEAQQDKSGLPNDRFSAERPEGSISTLTIQRTEQRDSAMYRCASSLERRVQETQYFGPGTRLLVL.

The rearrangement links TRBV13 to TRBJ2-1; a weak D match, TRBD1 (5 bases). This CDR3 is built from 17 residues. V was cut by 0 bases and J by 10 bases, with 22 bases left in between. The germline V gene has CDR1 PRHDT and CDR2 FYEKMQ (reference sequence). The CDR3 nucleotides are TGTGCCAGCAGCTTAGGGGTAGGGGAACCGCCGTTTGAGGAGCAGTTCTTC. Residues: CASSLGVGEPPFEEQFF. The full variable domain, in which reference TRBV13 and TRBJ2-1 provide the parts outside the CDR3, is AAGVIQSPRHLIKEKRETATLKCYPIPRHDTVYWYQQGPGQDPQFLISFYEKMQSDKGSIPDRFSAQQFSDYHSELNMSSLELGDSALYFCASSLGVGEPPFEEQFFGPGTRLTVL.

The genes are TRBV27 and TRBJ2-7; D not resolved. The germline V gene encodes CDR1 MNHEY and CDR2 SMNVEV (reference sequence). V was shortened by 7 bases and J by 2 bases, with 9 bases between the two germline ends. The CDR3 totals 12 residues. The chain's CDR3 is CASKQHPYEQYF. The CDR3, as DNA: TGTGCCAGCAAGCAGCATCCCTACGAGCAGTACTTC.

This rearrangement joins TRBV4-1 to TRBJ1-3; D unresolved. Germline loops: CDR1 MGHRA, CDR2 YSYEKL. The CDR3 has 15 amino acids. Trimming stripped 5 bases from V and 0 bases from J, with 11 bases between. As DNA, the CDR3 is TGCGCCAGCAGCGAAGCGGGGTACTCTGGAAACACCATATATTTT. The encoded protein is CASSEAGYSGNTIYF.

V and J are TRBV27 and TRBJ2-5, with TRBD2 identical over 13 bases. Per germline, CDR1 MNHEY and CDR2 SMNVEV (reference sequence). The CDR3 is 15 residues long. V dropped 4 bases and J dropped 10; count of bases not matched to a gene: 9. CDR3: CASSSPRTSGRIQYF. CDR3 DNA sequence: TGTGCCAGCAGTTCTCCCCGGACTAGCGGGAGAATCCAGTACTTC.

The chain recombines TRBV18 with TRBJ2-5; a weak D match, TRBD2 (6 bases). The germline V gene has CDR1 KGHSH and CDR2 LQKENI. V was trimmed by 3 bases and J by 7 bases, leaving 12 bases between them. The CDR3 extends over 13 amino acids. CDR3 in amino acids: CASSPEEGRTQYF. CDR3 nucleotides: TGTGCCAGCTCACCGGAGGAGGGCCGGACCCAGTACTTC. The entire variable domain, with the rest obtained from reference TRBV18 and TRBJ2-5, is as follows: NAGVMQNPRHLVRRRGQEARLRCSPMKGHSHVYWYRQLPEEGLKFMVYLQKENIIDESGMPKERFSAEFPKEGPSILRIQQVVRGDSAAYFCASSPEEGRTQYFGPGTRLLVL.

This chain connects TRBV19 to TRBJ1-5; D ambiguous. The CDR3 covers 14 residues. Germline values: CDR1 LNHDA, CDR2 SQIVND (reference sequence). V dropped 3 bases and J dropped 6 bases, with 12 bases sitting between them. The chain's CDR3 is CASSIGLGPQPQHF. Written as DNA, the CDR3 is TGTGCCAGTAGTATTGGACTGGGTCCTCAGCCCCAGCATTTT.

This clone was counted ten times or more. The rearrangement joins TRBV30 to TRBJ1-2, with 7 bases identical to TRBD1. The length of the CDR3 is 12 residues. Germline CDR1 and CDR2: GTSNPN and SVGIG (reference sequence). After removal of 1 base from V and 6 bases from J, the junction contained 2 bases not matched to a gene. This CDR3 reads CAWSGQGHGYTF. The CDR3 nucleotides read TGTGCCTGGAGTGGACAGGGTCATGGCTACACCTTC.

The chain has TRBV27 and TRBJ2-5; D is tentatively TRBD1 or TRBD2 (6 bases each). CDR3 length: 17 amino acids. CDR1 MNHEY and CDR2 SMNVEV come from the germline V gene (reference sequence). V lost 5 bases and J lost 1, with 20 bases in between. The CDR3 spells CASSLSWGRGLQETQYF. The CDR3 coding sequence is TGTGCCAGCAGTCTAAGTTGGGGGCGGGGACTCCAAGAGACCCAGTACTTC.

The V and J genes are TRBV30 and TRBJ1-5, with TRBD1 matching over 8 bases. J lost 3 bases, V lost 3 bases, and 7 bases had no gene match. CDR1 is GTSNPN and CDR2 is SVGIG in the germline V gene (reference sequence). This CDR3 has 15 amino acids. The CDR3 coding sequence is TGTGCCTGGAGCAGGGGGCCGGAACTCAATCAGCCCCAGCATTTT. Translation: CAWSRGPELNQPQHF.

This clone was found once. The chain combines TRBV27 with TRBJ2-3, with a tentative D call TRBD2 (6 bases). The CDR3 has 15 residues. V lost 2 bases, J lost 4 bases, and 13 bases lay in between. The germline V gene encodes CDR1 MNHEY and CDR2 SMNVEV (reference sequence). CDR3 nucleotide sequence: TGTGCCAGCAGTTTAACGGCGGGACGGTCAGATACGCAGTATTTT. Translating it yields CASSLTAGRSDTQYF.

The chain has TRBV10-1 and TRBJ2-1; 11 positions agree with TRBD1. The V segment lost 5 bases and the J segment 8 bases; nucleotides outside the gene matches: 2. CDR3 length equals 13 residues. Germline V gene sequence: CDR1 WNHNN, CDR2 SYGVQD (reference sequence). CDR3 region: CASSWTGGDEQFF. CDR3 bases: TGCGCCAGCAGTTGGACAGGGGGCGATGAGCAGTTCTTC.

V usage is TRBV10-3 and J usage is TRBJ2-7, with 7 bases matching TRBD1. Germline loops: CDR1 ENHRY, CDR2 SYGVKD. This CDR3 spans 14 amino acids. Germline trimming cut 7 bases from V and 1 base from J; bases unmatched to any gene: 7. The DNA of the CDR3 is TGTGCCATCAATTCGGGGACAGAATCCTACGAGCAGTACTTC. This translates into CAINSGTESYEQYF.

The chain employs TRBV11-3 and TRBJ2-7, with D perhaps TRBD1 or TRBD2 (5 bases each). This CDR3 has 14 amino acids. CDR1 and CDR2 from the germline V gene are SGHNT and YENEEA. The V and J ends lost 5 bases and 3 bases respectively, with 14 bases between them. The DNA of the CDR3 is TGTGCCAGCAGCCAGGGCGCGGCGGGCTACGAGCAGTACTTC. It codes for CASSQGAAGYEQYF.

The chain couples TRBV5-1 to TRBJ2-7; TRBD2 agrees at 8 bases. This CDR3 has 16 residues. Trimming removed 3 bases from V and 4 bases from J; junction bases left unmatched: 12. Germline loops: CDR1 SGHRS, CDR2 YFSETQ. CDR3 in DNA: TGCGCCAGCAGCTACCAACTAGCGGCGGGTTCATACGAGCAGTACTTC. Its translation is CASSYQLAAGSYEQYF.

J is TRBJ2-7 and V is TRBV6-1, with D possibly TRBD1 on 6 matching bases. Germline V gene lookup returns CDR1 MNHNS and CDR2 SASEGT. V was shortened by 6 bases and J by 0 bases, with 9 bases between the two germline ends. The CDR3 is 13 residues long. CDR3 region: CASSQTGSYEQYF. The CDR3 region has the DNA TGTGCCAGCAGCCAGACAGGCTCCTACGAGCAGTACTTC.

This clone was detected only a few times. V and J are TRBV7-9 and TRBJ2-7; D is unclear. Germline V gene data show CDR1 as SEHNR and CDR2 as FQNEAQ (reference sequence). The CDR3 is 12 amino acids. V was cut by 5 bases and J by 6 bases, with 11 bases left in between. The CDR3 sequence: CASSRLVGEQYF. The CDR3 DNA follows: TGTGCCAGCAGCCGGTTGGTGGGCGAGCAGTACTTC. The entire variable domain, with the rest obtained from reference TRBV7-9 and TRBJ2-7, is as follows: DTGVSQNPRHKITKRGQNVTFRCDPISEHNRLYWYRQTLGQGPEFLTYFQNEAQLEKSRLLSDRFSAERPKGSFSTLEIQRTEQGDSAMYLCASSRLVGEQYFGPGTRLTVT.

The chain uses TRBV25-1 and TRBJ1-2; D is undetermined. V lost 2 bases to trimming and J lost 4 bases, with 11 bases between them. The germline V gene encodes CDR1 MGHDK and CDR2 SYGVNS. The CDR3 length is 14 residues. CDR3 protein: CASSEQEPRYGYTF. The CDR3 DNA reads TGTGCCAGCAGTGAACAGGAACCCCGCTATGGCTACACCTTC.

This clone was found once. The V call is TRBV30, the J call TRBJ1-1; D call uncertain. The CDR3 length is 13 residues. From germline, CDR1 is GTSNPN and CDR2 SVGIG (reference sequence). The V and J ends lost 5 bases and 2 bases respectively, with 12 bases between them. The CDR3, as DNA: TGTGCCTGGGAATCAACTCCAAACACTGAAGCTTTCTTT. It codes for CAWESTPNTEAFF.

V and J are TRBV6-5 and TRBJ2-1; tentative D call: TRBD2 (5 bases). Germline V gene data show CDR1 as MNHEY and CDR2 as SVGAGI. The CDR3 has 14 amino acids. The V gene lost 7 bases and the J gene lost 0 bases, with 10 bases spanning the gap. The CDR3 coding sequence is TGTGCCAGCACCCGGGGAGCCTCCTACAATGAGCAGTTCTTC. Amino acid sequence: CASTRGASYNEQFF.

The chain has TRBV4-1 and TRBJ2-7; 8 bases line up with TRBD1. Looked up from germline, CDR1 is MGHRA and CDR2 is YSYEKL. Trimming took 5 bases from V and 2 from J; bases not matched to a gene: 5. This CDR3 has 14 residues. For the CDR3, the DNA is TGCGCCAGCAGCTTCCAGGGGGCCGCCTACGAGCAGTACTTC. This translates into CASSFQGAAYEQYF.

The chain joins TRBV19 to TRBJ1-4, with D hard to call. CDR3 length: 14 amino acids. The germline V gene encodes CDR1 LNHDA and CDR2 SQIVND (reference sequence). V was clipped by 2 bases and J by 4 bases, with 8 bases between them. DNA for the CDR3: TGTGCCAGTAGTATACGTCAACTTAATGAAAAACTGTTTTTT. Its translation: CASSIRQLNEKLFF.

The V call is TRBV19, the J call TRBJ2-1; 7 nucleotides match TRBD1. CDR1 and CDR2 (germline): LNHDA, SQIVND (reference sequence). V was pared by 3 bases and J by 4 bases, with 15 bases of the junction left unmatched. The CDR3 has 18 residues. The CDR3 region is CASSIPSDRRNLYNEQFF. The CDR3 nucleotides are TGTGCCAGTAGTATTCCCTCGGACAGGCGGAACTTGTACAATGAGCAGTTCTTC.

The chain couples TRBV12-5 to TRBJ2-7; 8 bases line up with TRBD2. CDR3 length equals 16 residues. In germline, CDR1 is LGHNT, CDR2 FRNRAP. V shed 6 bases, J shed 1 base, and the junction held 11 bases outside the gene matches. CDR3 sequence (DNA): TGTGCTAGTGGGGGCGGACTAGCTCCAAATTCCTACGAGCAGTACTTC. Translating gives CASGGGLAPNSYEQYF. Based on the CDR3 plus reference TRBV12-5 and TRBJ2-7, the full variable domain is DARVTQTPRHKVTEMGQEVTMRCQPILGHNTVFWYRQTMMQGLELLAYFRNRAPLDDSGMPKDRFSAEMPDATLATLKIQPSEPRDSAVYFCASGGGLAPNSYEQYFGPGTRLTVT.

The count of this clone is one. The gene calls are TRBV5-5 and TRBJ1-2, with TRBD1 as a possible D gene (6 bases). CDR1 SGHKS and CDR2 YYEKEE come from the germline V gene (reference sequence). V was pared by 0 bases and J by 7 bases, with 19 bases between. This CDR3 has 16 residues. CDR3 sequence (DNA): TGTGCCAGCAGCTTGGAAAGGGCAGGGGTTTTGGGTGGCTACACCTTC. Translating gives CASSLERAGVLGGYTF.